The next 27 T cell receptor beta chains were all read from a single sample in a study of cytomegalovirus exposure and HLA in healthy donors. Amplification used 60 Vbeta primers and 13 Jbeta primers. Some clones are missing from TCRdb's copy, which holds only in-frame ones; the method was immunoSEQ multiplex PCR. Counted here are approximately 69,000 clones, 60% to 75% occurring once; the ten biggest clones make up less than 25%. The sample consisted of PBMCs. Receptors were obtained from a man between 35 and 55 years old in good health and CMV-seropositive.

This chain uses TRBV14 with TRBJ2-1; 12 bases line up with TRBD2. CDR3 length: 16 residues. Germline V CDR1 and CDR2: SGHDN, FVKESK. V trimming: 4 bases; J trimming: 4 bases; junction bases outside the gene matches: 5. CDR3 DNA sequence: TGTGCCAGCAGCCGAACTAGCGGGGGGATTTACAATGAGCAGTTCTTC. As protein: CASSRTSGGIYNEQFF.

J is TRBJ2-1 and V is TRBV2; D remains ambiguous. The CDR3 is 15 residues long. Trimming took off 7 bases at V and 0 bases at J, with 13 bases between the two ends. Germline loops: CDR1 SNHLY, CDR2 FYNNEI. The CDR3, as DNA: TGTGCCAGCAACGCAGGATTGAGCTCCTACAATGAGCAGTTCTTC. It specifies CASNAGLSSYNEQFF. The full variable domain, in which reference TRBV2 and TRBJ2-1 provide the parts outside the CDR3, is EPEVTQTPSHQVTQMGQEVILRCVPISNHLYFYWYRQILGQKVEFLVSFYNNEISEKSEIFDDQFSVERPDGSNFTLKIRSTKLEDSAMYFCASNAGLSSYNEQFFGPGTRLTVL.

The genes are TRBV7-6 and TRBJ1-1; 9 bases align to TRBD1. V lost 2 bases, J lost 8 bases, and 9 bases stayed unmatched. CDR1 is SGHVS and CDR2 is FNYEAQ in the germline V gene. This CDR3 has 15 amino acids. Written as DNA, the CDR3 is TGTGCCAGCAGCTTAACCAGCGGAGGGACAGGGGAAGCTTTCTTT. Its translation is CASSLTSGGTGEAFF.

The chain joins TRBV7-3 to TRBJ2-2; D gene unclear. There are 15 residues in the CDR3. CDR1 and CDR2 (germline): SGHTA, FQGTGA. Between the trimmed V and J ends, which lost 1 base and 1 base, there was a span of 7 bases. This CDR3 reads CASSLMSGNTGELFF. The CDR3 DNA follows: TGTGCCAGCAGCTTAATGTCAGGGAACACCGGGGAGCTGTTTTTT.

Notes on this clone: A far larger clone is just one base off, so this is likely a read error. The V gene is TRBV13, the J gene TRBJ1-1; TRBD1 is a possible D gene (6 bases). Germline V gene data show CDR1 as PRHDT and CDR2 as FYEKMQ (reference sequence). This CDR3 region has 11 residues. Here the CDR3 reads CTSSSQGWAFF. The CDR3 nucleotides read TGTACCAGCAGCTCACAGGGTTGGGCTTTCTTT. Together with reference TRBV13 and TRBJ1-1, the CDR3 gives the full variable domain: AAGVIQSPRHLIKEKRETATLKCYPIPRHDTVYWYQQGPGQDPQFLISFYEKMQSDKGSIPDRFSAQQFSDYHSELNMSSLELGDSALYFCTSSSQGWAFFGQGTRLTVV.

CDR3 sequence: CASSEGTGPHNEQFF. The CDR3 coding sequence is TGTGCCAGCAGCGAAGGGACAGGACCTCACAATGAGCAGTTCTTC. The J gene is TRBJ2-1, the V gene TRBV11-3, with 8 positions matching TRBD1. Germline assignment: CDR1 SGHNT and CDR2 YENEEA. J gave up 5 bases and V 5 bases, and 8 bases lay outside the gene matches. The CDR3 loop spans 15 amino acids.

The chain is built from TRBV5-1 and TRBJ2-2; 7 nucleotides agree with TRBD1. From germline, CDR1 is SGHRS and CDR2 YFSETQ. V trimming: 4 bases; J trimming: 4 bases; junction bases outside the gene matches: 4. The CDR3 extends over 14 amino acids. CDR3 nucleotide sequence: TGCGCCAGCAGCAATACAGGGGCCACCGGGGAGCTGTTTTTT. It specifies CASSNTGATGELFF.

This clone was counted a few times. V and J are TRBV7-2 and TRBJ2-1; D may be TRBD2 (5 bases). The CDR3 has 14 amino acids. CDR1 is SGHTA and CDR2 is FQGNSA in the germline V gene. The V and J ends lost 5 bases and 8 bases respectively, with 16 bases between them. The CDR3 is CASSLLGPGDEQFF. CDR3 nucleotides: TGTGCCAGCAGCCTACTAGGGCCGGGCGATGAGCAGTTCTTC. Filled out from reference TRBV7-2 and TRBJ2-1, the complete variable domain reads GAGVSQSPSNKVTEKGKDVELRCDPISGHTALYWYRQSLGQGLEFLIYFQGNSAPDKSGLPSDRFSAERTGGSVSTLTIQRTQQEDSAVYLCASSLLGPGDEQFFGPGTRLTVL.

The V gene is TRBV28, the J gene TRBJ1-5; D gene uncertain. The CDR3 runs 16 residues. V gave up 3 bases and J gave up 3 bases, with 15 bases separating them. The germline V gene encodes CDR1 MDHEN and CDR2 SYDVKM. The CDR3 spells CASSFSASMANQPQHF. The CDR3 DNA follows: TGTGCCAGCAGTTTTTCTGCCAGTATGGCCAATCAGCCCCAGCATTTT.

For the CDR3, the DNA is TGTGCCATCAGTGAGTCACTAGCGGGGTATAGCGAGCAGTACTTC. Translation: CAISESLAGYSEQYF. The J gene is TRBJ2-7, the V gene TRBV10-3; 10 bases map to TRBD2. J gave up 6 bases and V 0 bases, and 5 bases lay outside the gene matches. Germline assignment: CDR1 ENHRY and CDR2 SYGVKD. The CDR3 is made up of 15 amino acids.

Concerning this clone: The junction shows a germline mismatch at one end, possibly a read error. Other nucleotide sequences in the sample specify the same CDR3. The rearrangement joins TRBV6-6 to TRBJ1-3; a weak D match, TRBD1 (6 bases). The CDR3 spans 14 residues. In germline, CDR1 is MNHNY, CDR2 SVGAGI (reference sequence). The CDR3 reads CASTPLGGGHTIYF. CDR3 DNA: TGTGCCAGCACCCCCCTTGGTGGGGGCCACACTATATATTTT.

This chain connects TRBV4-1 to TRBJ1-2, with TRBD1 as a possible D gene (5 bases). Germline values: CDR1 MGHRA, CDR2 YSYEKL. This CDR3 is built from 14 residues. V was cut by 0 bases and J by 6 bases, with 11 bases left in between. For the CDR3, the DNA is TGCGCCAGCAGCCAAGAGTCAGGGAAGGATGGCTACACCTTC. Its protein product is CASSQESGKDGYTF.

J is TRBJ2-5 and V is TRBV19; D gene ambiguous. V shed 4 bases and J shed 2 bases, with 2 bases lying between them. This CDR3 spans 11 amino acids. CDR1 and CDR2 from the germline V gene are LNHDA and SQIVND (reference sequence). CDR3 loop: CASSTQETQYF. CDR3 coding DNA: TGTGCCAGTAGTACACAAGAGACCCAGTACTTC. Together with reference TRBV19 and TRBJ2-5, the CDR3 gives the full variable domain: DGGITQSPKYLFRKEGQNVTLSCEQNLNHDAMYWYRQDPGQGLRLIYYSQIVNDFQKGDIAEGYSVSREKKESFPLTVTSAQKNPTAFYLCASSTQETQYFGPGTRLLVL.

The J gene is TRBJ1-2, the V gene TRBV5-1; D uncertain. With 2 bases removed from V and 4 bases from J, the gap between germline ends came to 9 bases. The CDR3 length is 13 residues. The germline gives CDR1 SGHRS, CDR2 YFSETQ. CDR3 loop: CASSLSGVYGYTF. CDR3 DNA sequence: TGCGCCAGCAGCTTATCCGGGGTCTATGGCTACACCTTC.

The chain has TRBV27 and TRBJ1-2, with 8 nucleotides matching TRBD1. Germline V gives CDR1 MNHEY, CDR2 SMNVEV (reference sequence). This CDR3 region has 21 residues. Trimming at V came to 6 bases and at J to 2 bases, leaving 26 bases not matched to a gene. The CDR3 region is CASSDQPIQTIWQGANYGYTF. The CDR3 bases are TGTGCCAGCAGCGACCAGCCAATTCAGACTATTTGGCAGGGGGCAAACTATGGCTACACCTTC.

The V call is TRBV7-9, the J call TRBJ2-7, with 8 nucleotides matching TRBD1. V was clipped by 5 bases and J by 6 bases; unmatched bases: 21. The CDR3 loop spans 18 amino acids. Looked up from germline, CDR1 is SEHNR and CDR2 is FQNEAQ (reference sequence). CDR3 protein: CASSPPSKDRDIFGEQYF. In nucleotides, the CDR3 is TGTGCCAGCAGCCCACCATCGAAGGACAGGGATATTTTCGGCGAGCAGTACTTC.

This clone has just a few counts. V and J are TRBV6-1 and TRBJ2-2; 8 bases fit TRBD2. The ends lost 7 bases at V and 7 bases at J; junction bases unmatched: 5. CDR3 size: 13 residues. In germline, CDR1 is MNHNS, CDR2 SASEGT. The CDR3 reads CASIAGGDGELFF. The CDR3 DNA sequence: TGTGCCAGCATCGCGGGGGGCGACGGGGAGCTGTTTTTT.

With regard to this clone: A read error may produce the germline difference seen at one junction end. The V and J genes are TRBV6-6 and TRBJ1-4; D gene uncertain. The CDR3 runs to 14 residues. CDR1 and CDR2 from the germline V gene are MNHNY and SVGAGI (reference sequence). CDR3 residues: CASSDGATKEKLFF. The CDR3 DNA is TGTGCCAGCAGTGACGGTGCAACTAAAGAAAAACTGTTTTTT.

The gene calls are TRBV6-6 and TRBJ2-7; 7 bases line up with TRBD1. There are 15 residues in the CDR3. Trimming took 5 bases from V and 2 from J; bases not matched to a gene: 9. Germline values: CDR1 MNHNY, CDR2 SVGAGI (reference sequence). CDR3 in amino acids: CASSLETGFPYEQYF. CDR3 DNA sequence: TGTGCCAGCAGTCTAGAGACAGGGTTCCCCTACGAGCAGTACTTC.

The rearrangement joins TRBV7-2 to TRBJ2-1; 7 nucleotides align to TRBD2. Germline V gene sequence: CDR1 SGHTA, CDR2 FQGNSA. With 5 bases clipped from V and 8 bases from J, the junction kept 12 bases outside the gene matches. The CDR3 runs to 15 residues. CDR3 in DNA: TGTGCCAGCAGCCCAGGACTAGTAGTGATGCATGAGCAGTTCTTC. It translates to CASSPGLVVMHEQFF. Variable domain in full (rest from reference TRBV7-2 and TRBJ2-1): GAGVSQSPSNKVTEKGKDVELRCDPISGHTALYWYRQSLGQGLEFLIYFQGNSAPDKSGLPSDRFSAERTGGSVSTLTIQRTQQEDSAVYLCASSPGLVVMHEQFFGPGTRLTVL.

The rearrangement uses TRBV12-5 and TRBJ1-1; TRBD1 is a possible D gene (6 bases). There are 11 residues in the CDR3. V gave up 3 bases and J gave up 11 bases, with 10 bases separating them. Looked up from germline, CDR1 is LGHNT and CDR2 is FRNRAP. The CDR3: CASGFSGGAFF. The DNA for the CDR3 is TGTGCTAGTGGTTTTTCGGGGGGCGCTTTCTTT.

This clone was found once. V is TRBV11-2 and J is TRBJ2-5; TRBD1 matches 9 bases. The CDR3 runs 18 residues. The V and J ends lost 2 bases and 4 bases, in that order; junction bases with no gene match: 14. Germline values: CDR1 SGHAT, CDR2 FQNNGV. The CDR3 nucleotides read TGTGCCAGCAGCTTACGCCCCAGGGACAGGGCACGAGGAGAGACCCAGTACTTC. This translates into CASSLRPRDRARGETQYF. The full variable domain, its missing parts supplied by reference TRBV11-2 and TRBJ2-5, is EAGVAQSPRYKIIEKRQSVAFWCNPISGHATLYWYQQILGQGPKLLIQFQNNGVVDDSQLPKDRFSAERLKGVDSTLKIQPAKLEDSAVYLCASSLRPRDRARGETQYFGPGTRLLVL.

CDR3 nucleotide sequence: TGCGCCAGCAGCCAAGAGCGGGGATCGTTCGGGCAGTACTTC. This codes for CASSQERGSFGQYF. The V gene is TRBV4-3, the J gene TRBJ2-5; tentative D call: TRBD2 (6 bases). This CDR3 has 14 amino acids. The germline gives CDR1 LGHNA, CDR2 YSLEER. Trimming pared 0 bases from V and 11 bases from J, leaving 16 bases between.

V and J are TRBV27 and TRBJ2-3, with D perhaps matching TRBD2 (5 bases). The V end was cut by 3 bases, the J end by 6 bases, with 10 bases between. Germline V gives CDR1 MNHEY, CDR2 SMNVEV (reference sequence). CDR3 length equals 13 residues. CDR3 coding DNA: TGTGCCAGCAGTTTTAACGGGGTTGATACGCAGTATTTT. This codes for CASSFNGVDTQYF.

The chain links TRBV28 to TRBJ1-1; TRBD1 is a possible D gene (6 bases). Between the trimmed V and J ends, which lost 5 bases and 1 base, there was a span of 14 bases. The CDR3 spans 15 residues. The germline V gene encodes CDR1 MDHEN and CDR2 SYDVKM. The CDR3 bases are TGTGCCAGCAGTCCACACAGGGCTTGGAACACTGAAGCTTTCTTT. This sequence encodes CASSPHRAWNTEAFF. The full variable domain, with the rest looked up from reference TRBV28 and TRBJ1-1, is DVKVTQSSRYLVKRTGEKVFLECVQDMDHENMFWYRQDPGLGLRLIYFSYDVKMKEKGDIPEGYSVSREKKERFSLILESASTNQTSMYLCASSPHRAWNTEAFFGQGTRLTVV.

This chain links TRBV7-8 with TRBJ2-1, with 12 bases aligning to TRBD1. The junction had 9 bases not matched to a gene; V was cut back by 5 bases and J by 7 bases. This CDR3 comprises 16 residues. The germline V gene encodes CDR1 SGHVS and CDR2 FQNEAQ. The CDR3 protein is CASSRAGTGGRNEQFF. For the CDR3, the DNA is TGTGCCAGCAGCCGAGCCGGGACAGGGGGCAGGAATGAGCAGTTCTTC.

The chain links TRBV9 to TRBJ1-2, with a possible D match to TRBD1 (6 bases). Germline V CDR1 and CDR2: SGDLS, YYNGEE. This CDR3 contains 13 residues. V lost 2 bases, J lost 6 bases, and 11 bases lay in between. The CDR3 bases are TGTGCCAGCAGCGTCCTCAGGGGTAATGGCTACACCTTC. This sequence encodes CASSVLRGNGYTF.